What follows is one T cell receptor (beta chain) and its context. Its target is unknown. Given a much more abundant clone one base away, this may be a read error. This record comes from a study of CD8 T cells in ankylosing spondylitis. Study conclusions and caveats: The clones that were linked to disease were reported to be significantly enriched in matched synovial fluid samples from ankylosing spondylitis patients. Typical of ankylosing spondylitis blood, it appeared, was a TCR beta motif of seven to nine highly homologous variants.

A quantitative 5'-RACE method, one with molecular barcodes, was used to make TCR beta libraries. A single record per CDR3 protein comes from TCRdb applying MiXCR to the 5' RACE reads. The table records 190,000 or so distinct CDR3 sequences, roughly 12% of them present only once. V trimming: 5 bases; J trimming: 1 base; junction bases outside the gene matches: 3. CDR3 length equals 14 residues. Germline lookup yields CDR1 MGHRA and CDR2 YSYEKL. The gene calls are TRBV4-1 and TRBJ1-1; 8 nucleotides agree with TRBD1. Sequenced material: blood, either unsorted or a sorted T cell fraction (not recorded which). The receptor comes from a male donor with ankylosing spondylitis or in good health (not recorded which). For the CDR3, the DNA is TGCGCCAGCAGCGGCGGACAGGGGAACACTGAAGCTTTCTTT. This sequence encodes CASSGGQGNTEAFF.